This TCR beta chain appears in the sequencing data of a study of T-cell reconstitution after alpha-beta-depleted transplantation in children. Study findings and constraints: From surviving recipient T cells and thymic progenitors came the high day-60 TCRbeta diversity observed in some patients. At around two months after transplant, the alpha-beta T cells were reportedly derived from several hundred expanded clones that came from non-depleted graft cells. Most T-cell counts and diversity one year after the transplant came from T cells that were newly produced.

Germline CDR1 reads SGHRS; CDR2 reads YFSETQ. The CDR3 extends over 15 amino acids. Trimming shortened V by 0 bases and J by 4 bases, and 11 bases separated the two germline ends. This clonotype was seen only a few times. Its matching antigen is unknown. Using unique molecular identifiers, the investigators prepared the TCRbeta library. TCRdb re-called the PCR reads through MiXCR, storing one row per CDR3 protein. The repertoire consists of approximately 150,000 distinct CDR3 sequences, with around 9% occurring once and the leading ten covering 15% to 20%. The source is a female patient between 2 and 15 years old who had a stem cell transplant for congenital amegakaryocytic thrombocytopenia, so the T cells may come from the graft donor. Sample: PBMCs, mostly from graft donor cells, taken 180 days after TCRalphabeta/CD19-depleted stem cell transplant. This chain connects TRBV5-1 to TRBJ2-1; D possibly corresponds to TRBD2 (5 bases). CDR3: CASSLGSGNYNEQFF. The CDR3 nucleotides are TGCGCCAGCAGCTTGGGGTCGGGGAATTACAATGAGCAGTTCTTC.